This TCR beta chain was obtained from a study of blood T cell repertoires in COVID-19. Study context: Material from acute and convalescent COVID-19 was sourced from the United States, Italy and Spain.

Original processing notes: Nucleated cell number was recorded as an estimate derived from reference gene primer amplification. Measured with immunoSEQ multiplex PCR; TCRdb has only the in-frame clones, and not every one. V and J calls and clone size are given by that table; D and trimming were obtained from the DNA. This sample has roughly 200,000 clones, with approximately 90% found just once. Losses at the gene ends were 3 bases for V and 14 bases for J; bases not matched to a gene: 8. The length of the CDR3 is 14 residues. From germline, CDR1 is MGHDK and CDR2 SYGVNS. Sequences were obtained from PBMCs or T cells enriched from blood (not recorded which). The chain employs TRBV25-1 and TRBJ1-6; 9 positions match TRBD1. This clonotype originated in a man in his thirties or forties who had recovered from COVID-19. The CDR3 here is CASSDTGGPSALHF. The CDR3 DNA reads TGTGCCAGCAGTGACACAGGGGGCCCTAGTGCCCTCCACTTT.